This entry concerns a single T cell receptor beta chain. The data were obtained in a study of T cell changes during pregnancy in multiple sclerosis. Some clones are missing from TCRdb's copy, which holds only in-frame ones; the method was immunoSEQ multiplex PCR. The sample has 100,000 to 130,000 clones, 85% to 95% seen once. The V segment lost 5 bases and the J segment 6 bases; nucleotides outside the gene matches: 6. The CDR3 is made up of 13 amino acids. CDR1 and CDR2 from the germline V gene are MNHEY and SVGAGI. This TCR was recovered from a female donor in good health, enrolled as a control in a pregnancy study. The chain recombines TRBV6-5 with TRBJ1-1; 7 bases agree with TRBD1. Specimen: peripheral blood, collected in the third trimester of pregnancy. The chain's CDR3 is CASSRGQVSEAFF. Here the CDR3 DNA reads TGTGCCAGCAGTAGGGGGCAAGTTTCTGAAGCTTTCTTT.